The 15 T cell receptor beta chains below all came from one sample that was sequenced in a study of blood T cell repertoires in COVID-19. Sequencing used immunoSEQ multiplex PCR; TCRdb keeps in-frame clones, though not all of them. The table lists some 490,000 clones, around 85% of them singletons. Sequencing was performed on PBMCs or T cells enriched from blood (not recorded which). The receptor set was obtained from an older woman who had recovered from COVID-19.

This sequence joins TRBV7-8 and TRBJ2-3; 8 nucleotides line up with TRBD2. Germline CDR1 reads SGHVS; CDR2 reads FQNEAQ. CDR3 length equals 15 residues. V lost 5 bases, J lost 1 base, and 5 bases stayed unmatched. CDR3 sequence (DNA): TGTGCCAGCAGCCGCGGGGGGCGGGGCACAGATACGCAGTATTTT. It translates to CASSRGGRGTDTQYF.

Comments on this clone: Other DNA sequences in this sample translate to the same CDR3. The chain couples TRBV24-1 to TRBJ2-1; D unclear. The germline gives CDR1 KGHDR, CDR2 SFDVKD. Trimming took 0 bases from V and 3 from J, leaving 8 bases between them. This CDR3 is built from 15 residues. CDR3 loop: CATSDLQSGYNEQFF. CDR3 DNA: TGTGCCACCAGTGATTTGCAATCAGGCTACAATGAGCAGTTCTTC.

J is TRBJ1-6 and V is TRBV28, with D uncertain. The CDR3 totals 16 residues. Trimming cost V 2 bases and J 0 bases, with 8 bases left between them. Per the germline V gene, CDR1 is MDHEN and CDR2 is SYDVKM. The CDR3 region is CASSLSRYSYNSPLHF. CDR3 coding DNA: TGTGCCAGCAGTTTAAGCAGGTACTCCTATAATTCACCCCTCCACTTT.

The CDR3 reads CASSQGGVNYEQYF. CDR3 coding DNA: TGTGCCAGCAGCCAAGGGGGGGTAAACTACGAGCAGTACTTC. The chain employs TRBV4-2 and TRBJ2-7; D perhaps matches TRBD2 (6 bases). Germline V CDR1 and CDR2: LGHNA, YNFKEQ. V was cut by 1 base and J by 3 bases, with 10 bases left in between. The CDR3 covers 14 residues.

V gene TRBV11-3 combines with J gene TRBJ1-6, with a tentative D call TRBD1 (6 bases). Looked up from germline, CDR1 is SGHNT and CDR2 is YENEEA. V shed 1 base and J shed 10 bases, with 17 bases lying between them. CDR3 length equals 16 residues. CDR3 coding DNA: TGTGCCAGCAGCTTAGGGAGGCAGGGGCAGGGATCACCCCTCCACTTT. Translation gives CASSLGRQGQGSPLHF.

The V and J genes are TRBV7-8 and TRBJ1-5; D is perhaps TRBD1 (6 bases). Germline assignment: CDR1 SGHVS and CDR2 FQNEAQ. The V end lost 5 bases, the J end lost 4 bases, and 15 bases lay between the germline ends. CDR3 size: 15 residues. The CDR3 region is CASSLRTDFNQPQHF. The CDR3 coding sequence is TGTGCCAGCAGCCTCCGGACAGACTTTAATCAGCCCCAGCATTTT.

The CDR3 nucleotides are TGTGCCAGCAGCTTAGTAGGGGCCTTTTACAATGAGCAGTTCTTC. This encodes CASSLVGAFYNEQFF. The chain uses TRBV11-2 and TRBJ2-1; possible D gene TRBD1, 5 bases. The CDR3 is made up of 15 amino acids. Germline V CDR1 and CDR2: SGHAT, FQNNGV. The germline V and J ends were trimmed by 1 base and 4 bases, with 11 bases remaining between them.

The rearrangement uses TRBV3-1 (or the pseudogene TRBV3-2) and TRBJ1-1; 8 bases map to TRBD1. The CDR3 runs 15 residues. Germline CDR1 reads LGHDT; CDR2 reads YNNKEL (reference sequence). Trimming took 0 bases from V and 10 from J; bases not matched to a gene: 10. The CDR3 DNA sequence: TGTGCCAGCAGCCAAGATCCGGGACAGGTTATTGGAGCTTTCTTT. This gives the protein CASSQDPGQVIGAFF.

The CDR3 loop reads CASSGEQGARGYTF. As DNA, the CDR3 is TGTGCCAGTAGTGGGGAACAGGGGGCAAGGGGCTACACCTTC. V and J are TRBV19 and TRBJ1-2; TRBD1 aligns across 9 bases. The trim removed 5 bases at V and 8 bases at J, leaving 9 bases unmatched. The CDR3 runs to 14 residues. Germline values: CDR1 LNHDA, CDR2 SQIVND (reference sequence).

J is TRBJ1-5 and V is TRBV11-2; D is possibly TRBD1 (5 bases). The CDR3 runs 15 residues. V lost 3 bases and J lost 0, with 9 bases in between. Per germline, CDR1 SGHAT and CDR2 FQNNGV. CDR3 in amino acids: CASSFTGDSNQPQHF. DNA of the CDR3: TGTGCCAGCAGCTTTACAGGAGATAGCAATCAGCCCCAGCATTTT.

The chain carries TRBV24-1 and TRBJ2-3, with TRBD1 matching 7 bases. Trimming cost V 6 bases and J 2 bases; bases outside gene matches: 4. The CDR3 sequence is 14 residues long. Germline CDR1 and CDR2: KGHDR and SFDVKD. DNA for the CDR3: TGTGCCACCAGTACCGGACAGGCCACAGATACGCAGTATTTT. It translates to CATSTGQATDTQYF.

This clone was seen just once. This chain connects TRBV5-1 to TRBJ2-7, with 8 nucleotides matching TRBD2. Germline-derived CDR1 and CDR2 are SGHRS and YFSETQ. V dropped 4 bases and J dropped 1; count of bases not matched to a gene: 4. This CDR3 has 14 amino acids. CDR3 loop: CASSPLAGSYEQYV. Here the CDR3 DNA reads TGCGCCAGCAGCCCCTTAGCGGGATCCTACGAGCAGTACGTC.

The chain recombines TRBV12-3 or TRBV12-4 with TRBJ1-2; 9 nucleotides match TRBD1. This CDR3 contains 13 residues. Trimming at V came to 8 bases and at J to 7 bases, leaving 8 bases not matched to a gene. The chain's CDR3 is CASREQGAVGYTF. The CDR3 DNA reads TGTGCCAGCCGTGAACAGGGGGCGGTTGGCTACACCTTC.

In its sample, this clone was seen once. The chain joins TRBV6-5 to TRBJ1-4, with TRBD1 matching 8 bases. In germline, CDR1 is MNHEY, CDR2 SVGAGI. CDR3 length equals 16 residues. Trimming cost V 0 bases and J 8 bases; bases outside gene matches: 8. The CDR3 spells CASSYSMTGVGEKLFF. The CDR3 DNA reads as TGTGCCAGCAGTTACTCGATGACAGGGGTCGGGGAAAAACTGTTTTTT.

The V call is TRBV11-2, the J call TRBJ1-5; no clear D. Trimming pared 1 base from V and 11 bases from J, leaving 9 bases between. The CDR3 runs to 12 residues. In germline, CDR1 is SGHAT, CDR2 FQNNGV. This CDR3 reads CASSLGPGAQHF. CDR3 DNA sequence: TGTGCCAGCAGCTTAGGCCCGGGAGCCCAGCATTTT.